A selection of T cell receptor beta chains follows, all from one sample in a study of tumor-infiltrating lymphocytes in localized non-small cell lung cancer. Data came from immunoSEQ multiplex PCR; TCRdb stores just in-frame clones and leaves some out. The top ten clones hold more than 6% of a sample with fewer than 15,000 clones, about 66% of them seen once. The sequencing input was lung tumor tissue. Receptors originate from a human donor with non-small cell lung cancer. CDR3s include the opening cysteine and the closing phenylalanine or tryptophan. Each record gives: J gene, V gene, CDR3 protein.

J: TRBJ1-2; V: TRBV7-3; CDR3: CASSSGSGGYTF
J: TRBJ2-5; V: TRBV15; CDR3: CATSRGRLGTQYF
J: TRBJ1-4; V: TRBV7-6; CDR3: CASSLDDEKLFF
J: TRBJ2-1; V: TRBV29-1; CDR3: CSVAPGTGKNEQFF
J: TRBJ2-5; V: TRBV6-1; CDR3: CASNRSPLAGETQYF
J: TRBJ2-2; V: TRBV9; CDR3: CASSVNTGELFF
J: TRBJ2-5; V: TRBV2; CDR3: CASSWGQETQYF
J: TRBJ2-1; V: TRBV7-2; CDR3: CASSLGQVYKQFF
J: TRBJ1-1; V: TRBV28; CDR3: CASSPWDRGGTEAFF
J: TRBJ2-3; V: TRBV6-5; CDR3: CASSYSGTSTDTQYF
J: TRBJ2-2; V: TRBV18; CDR3: CASSQNHLLAGVETGELFF
J: TRBJ1-2; V: TRBV6-5; CDR3: CASSTGAINGYTF
J: TRBJ2-7; V: TRBV7-2; CDR3: CASSQDSEGTYEQYF
J: TRBJ1-1; V: TRBV29-1; CDR3: CSVGQTGLDTAFF
J: TRBJ1-5; V: TRBV6-5; CDR3: CASSATGGSLQPQHF
J: TRBJ2-3; V: TRBV18; CDR3: CASSPPGSSGPADTQYF
J: TRBJ2-1; V: TRBV18; CDR3: CASSPFRGPGAFRDHSYNEQFF
J: TRBJ1-5; V: TRBV6-5; CDR3: CASGAGGFSNQPQHF
J: TRBJ1-1; V: TRBV19; CDR3: CASGIGTAEAFF
J: TRBJ2-3; V: TRBV7-2; CDR3: CASSLRAGGPTDTQYF
J: TRBJ1-2; V: TRBV7-9; CDR3: CASSLVGQGYGYTF
J: TRBJ2-2; V: TRBV15; CDR3: CATSRVGYTRELFF
J: TRBJ1-1; V: TRBV10-3; CDR3: CAISFDRGEAFF
J: TRBJ1-4; V: TRBV5-1; CDR3: CASSLVGVEEEKLFF
J: TRBJ1-1; V: TRBV2; CDR3: CASSGDRAGNTEAFF
J: TRBJ1-5; V: TRBV27; CDR3: CASSGGAQSSNQPQHF
J: TRBJ2-5; V: TRBV11-1; CDR3: CASSLTLQETQYF
J: TRBJ2-7; V: TRBV5-1; CDR3: CASSSSTYEQYF
J: TRBJ1-2; V: TRBV10-3; CDR3: CAMLPGQGHGYTF
J: TRBJ2-1; V: TRBV11-2; CDR3: CASSLVGGVGMVHEQFF
J: TRBJ2-2; V: TRBV18; CDR3: CASSPGPYDLNTGELFF
J: TRBJ2-1; V: TRBV5-1; CDR3: CASRPTSGGYNEQFF
J: TRBJ1-2; V: TRBV15; CDR3: CATSRDYGGGYGYTF
J: TRBJ2-1; V: TRBV18; CDR3: CASSPPGLGANEQFF
J: TRBJ2-7; V: TRBV19; CDR3: CASGTGLYEQYF
J: TRBJ1-6; V: TRBV7-2; CDR3: CASSSRPNANSPLHF
J: TRBJ1-5; V: TRBV7-8; CDR3: CASSLSSGGRWDQPQHF
J: TRBJ2-7; V: TRBV25-1; CDR3: CASSAPGAGSIYEQYF
J: TRBJ1-5; V: TRBV7-8; CDR3: CASSPYEQGNQPQHF
J: TRBJ2-5; V: TRBV7-9; CDR3: CASSLVTGVETQYF
J: TRBJ1-5; V: TRBV28; CDR3: CATLPYSNQPQHF
J: TRBJ1-6; V: TRBV18; CDR3: CASSPPGQGVGSPLHF
J: TRBJ1-4; V: TRBV7-9; CDR3: CASSLGVTNEKLFF
J: TRBJ2-7; V: TRBV7-2; CDR3: CASSLDVSGGRNEQYF
J: TRBJ2-2; V: TRBV10-1; CDR3: CASSESQRGTGELFF
J: TRBJ1-2; V: TRBV10-2; CDR3: CASSDHRLTNYGYTF
J: TRBJ2-5; V: TRBV18; CDR3: CASSPVIMGGQETQYF
J: TRBJ1-1; V: TRBV5-1; CDR3: CASSLVRAMGTEAFF
J: TRBJ2-5; V: TRBV6-6; CDR3: CASIPGRAVETQYF
J: TRBJ1-4; V: TRBV6-5; CDR3: CASSFNREKLFF
J: TRBJ1-5; V: TRBV6-1; CDR3: CAMGRLVGNQPQHF
J: TRBJ1-1; V: TRBV29-1; CDR3: CSVDKGMNTEAFF
J: TRBJ2-2; V: TRBV15; CDR3: CATSLGQGISGELFF
J: TRBJ2-1; V: TRBV5-1; CDR3: CASSPAPNNEQFF
J: TRBJ2-2; V: TRBV6-1; CDR3: CASSEAPRGLLTGELFF